Detailed here is one T cell receptor (beta chain). Its antigen is undetermined. Genomic DNA from unsorted samples was obtained from around 99 million PBMCs (per sample). This sample is drawn from a study of shared clonotypes between healthy human individuals. Study-level findings and limits: Sampling included only blood; tissue repertoires likely differ.

This CDR3 spans 13 amino acids. Trimming removed 1 base from V and 1 base from J, with 4 bases in between. CDR1 is MGHRA and CDR2 is YSYEKL in the germline V gene. Unsorted PBMC replicate PCRs used about 290 ng DNA, tens of thousands of T cell genomes. Method: immunoSEQ multiplex PCR; TCRdb's copy keeps in-frame clones and lacks some. The repertoire has approximately 510,000 clones, about four fifths of them found once; the top ten carry 10% to 15%. This TCR was sampled from a woman aged 40-49 years in good health. Some clones in this sample may be carry-over from other donors' samples. V gene TRBV4-1 combines with J gene TRBJ1-1; D is uncertain. Sequenced: PBMCs. The CDR3 is CASSQATNTEAFF. The CDR3 DNA follows: TGCGCCAGCAGCCAAGCCACGAACACTGAAGCTTTCTTT.